The 20 T cell receptor beta chains presented below share a single source sample, sequenced in a study of blood T cell repertoires in COVID-19. Sequencing used immunoSEQ multiplex PCR; TCRdb keeps in-frame clones, though not all of them. The repertoire includes almost 250,000 clones, approximately 86% of them detected once, and about 1.6% sits in the top ten. Input material: PBMCs or T cells enriched from blood (not recorded which). Every receptor here comes from a woman aged 50 to 65 who had recovered from COVID-19.

The count of this clone is one. This sequence joins TRBV15 and TRBJ2-7, with TRBD2 as a possible D gene (6 bases). Trimming removed 5 bases from V and 0 bases from J, with 11 bases in between. CDR1 is LNHNV and CDR2 is YYDKDF in the germline V gene (reference sequence). This CDR3 is built from 14 residues. This chain's CDR3 is CATSPERVSYEQYF. CDR3 bases: TGTGCCACCAGCCCGGAGCGGGTCTCCTACGAGCAGTACTTC.

There are a few counts of this clone. V and J are TRBV4-3 and TRBJ1-4; TRBD1 might be the D (5 bases). Germline lookup yields CDR1 LGHNA and CDR2 YSLEER. This CDR3 has 15 residues. V dropped 0 bases and J dropped 12 bases, with 17 bases sitting between them. For the CDR3, the DNA is TGCGCCAGCAGCCAAGATTCCCAGGGCCAAGGTGAACTGTTTTTT. Its translation: CASSQDSQGQGELFF.

The V gene is TRBV7-2, the J gene TRBJ1-5, with a tentative D call TRBD1 (5 bases). The CDR3 extends over 16 amino acids. V shed 4 bases and J shed 5 bases, with 18 bases lying between them. The germline gives CDR1 SGHTA, CDR2 FQGNSA. The CDR3 here is CASSSNRDFSDQPQHF. DNA of the CDR3: TGTGCCAGCAGCTCCAATCGGGACTTTTCCGATCAGCCCCAGCATTTT.

The CDR3 here is CASSEGVWFRGEQYF. The CDR3 bases are TGTGCCAGCAGTGAGGGAGTGTGGTTCCGGGGCGAGCAGTACTTC. The chain links TRBV6-2 or TRBV6-3 to TRBJ2-7; weak D call: TRBD2 (5 bases). The germline V and J ends were trimmed by 5 bases and 6 bases, with 20 bases remaining between them. Per germline, CDR1 MNHEY and CDR2 SVGEGT. The CDR3 has 15 residues.

The rearrangement joins TRBV27 to TRBJ2-7; unclear D gene. V was trimmed by 5 bases and J by 0 bases, leaving 11 bases between them. The CDR3 length is 14 residues. Per germline, CDR1 MNHEY and CDR2 SMNVEV (reference sequence). CDR3 nucleotide sequence: TGTGCCAGCAGTAACTACCGACTCTCCTACGAGCAGTACTTC. This gives the protein CASSNYRLSYEQYF.

This sequence joins TRBV3-1 (or the pseudogene TRBV3-2) and TRBJ1-2, with no clear D. Germline CDR1 reads LGHDT; CDR2 reads YNNKEL (reference sequence). Trimming removed 1 base at V and 0 bases at J, with 6 bases between. The CDR3 is made up of 14 amino acids. CDR3 coding DNA: TGTGCCAGCAGCCAAGGGGGAGCTAACTATGGCTACACCTTC. Encoded protein: CASSQGGANYGYTF.

The chain uses TRBV2 and TRBJ2-1, with 9 nucleotides matching TRBD2. The CDR3 covers 15 residues. J lost 5 bases, V lost 6 bases, and 8 bases had no gene match. Germline CDR1 SNHLY, CDR2 FYNNEI. CDR3 bases: TGTGCCAGCAGAAAGTATAGCGGGAGTCACAATGAGCAGTTCTTC. Translating gives CASRKYSGSHNEQFF.

V is TRBV7-2 and J is TRBJ2-2; TRBD1 matches 7 bases. Per the germline V gene, CDR1 is SGHTA and CDR2 is FQGNSA. CDR3 length: 15 residues. V shed 2 bases and J 4 bases; nucleotides not matched to a gene: 4. The CDR3 is CASSLLGQITGELFF. CDR3 coding DNA: TGTGCCAGCAGCTTATTGGGACAGATCACCGGGGAGCTGTTTTTT.

The V call is TRBV5-4, the J call TRBJ1-1; D is possibly TRBD1 (5 bases). The germline V gene has CDR1 SGHNT and CDR2 YYREEE (reference sequence). The CDR3 covers 15 residues. Trimming removed 4 bases at V and 1 base at J, with 14 bases between. The CDR3 loop is CASSPGGGQNTEAFF. The CDR3 coding sequence is TGTGCCAGCAGCCCGGGGGGGGGTCAGAACACTGAAGCTTTCTTT. The variable domain in full, with the rest retrieved from reference TRBV5-4 and TRBJ1-1, is ETGVTQSPTHLIKTRGQQVTLRCSSQSGHNTVSWYQQALGQGPQFIFQYYREEENGRGNFPPRFSGLQFPNYSSELNVNALELDDSALYLCASSPGGGQNTEAFFGQGTRLTVV.

The chain combines TRBV14 with TRBJ2-5; the match to TRBD2 covers 8 bases. The ends lost 4 bases at V and 0 bases at J; junction bases unmatched: 7. Germline CDR1 and CDR2: SGHDN and FVKESK. The CDR3 runs 16 residues. This CDR3 reads CASSPRSGSYQETQYF. CDR3 coding DNA: TGTGCCAGCAGCCCACGAAGCGGGAGCTACCAAGAGACCCAGTACTTC. The complete variable domain, with remaining parts taken from reference TRBV14 and TRBJ2-5, reads EAGVTQFPSHSVIEKGQTVTLRCDPISGHDNLYWYRRVMGKEIKFLLHFVKESKQDESGMPNNRFLAERTGGTYSTLKVQPAELEDSGVYFCASSPRSGSYQETQYFGPGTRLLVL.

The V call is TRBV27, the J call TRBJ1-1; 7 bases fit TRBD1. The CDR3 is 17 residues long. The V and J ends lost 3 bases and 1 base, in that order; junction bases with no gene match: 11. In germline, CDR1 is MNHEY, CDR2 SMNVEV (reference sequence). CDR3 coding DNA: TGTGCCAGCAGTTTCGTCAGTCCCCAGGGGGGGAACACTGAAGCTTTCTTT. This codes for CASSFVSPQGGNTEAFF.

This chain links TRBV30 with TRBJ2-2; 8 nucleotides align to TRBD2. The CDR3 has 13 residues. Germline CDR1 reads GTSNPN; CDR2 reads SVGIG (reference sequence). The CDR3 sequence: CASKREYAMELFF. The DNA of the CDR3 is TGTGCTTCTAAGCGGGAGTATGCTATGGAGCTGTTTTTT.

The chain uses TRBV5-1 and TRBJ2-1; 11 bases are shared with TRBD2. Losses at the gene ends were 0 bases for V and 9 bases for J; bases not matched to a gene: 5. The CDR3 length is 15 residues. CDR1 and CDR2 from the germline V gene are SGHRS and YFSETQ. The CDR3 bases are TGCGCCAGCAGCTTGGATATGCTAGCGGGAGGTGAGCAGTTCTTC. This translates into CASSLDMLAGGEQFF.

This clone was detected only once. The chain's CDR3 is CASLQGWGGELFF. As DNA, the CDR3 is TGTGCCAGCCTACAGGGATGGGGCGGGGAGCTGTTTTTT. The chain combines TRBV2 with TRBJ2-2; tentatively, D is TRBD1 (6 bases). Germline V gene lookup returns CDR1 SNHLY and CDR2 FYNNEI. The CDR3 consists of 13 residues. V was cut by 8 bases and J by 7 bases, with 14 bases left in between.

This sequence joins TRBV19 and TRBJ1-5, with D possibly TRBD1 on 6 matching bases. V was trimmed by 3 bases and J by 7 bases, leaving 16 bases between them. CDR1 is LNHDA and CDR2 is SQIVND in the germline V gene (reference sequence). This CDR3 contains 15 residues. Here the CDR3 reads CASSIVRGLRQPQHF. The CDR3, as DNA: TGTGCCAGTAGTATTGTCAGGGGTCTTAGGCAGCCCCAGCATTTT.

The chain is built from TRBV27 and TRBJ2-2, with TRBD2 matching over 13 bases. The trim removed 6 bases at V and 8 bases at J, leaving 9 bases unmatched. The CDR3 consists of 16 residues. Germline V gene lookup returns CDR1 MNHEY and CDR2 SMNVEV (reference sequence). CDR3 DNA sequence: TGTGCCAGCAGCCTCGGGACTAGCGGGGTGCTGGGGGAGCTGTTTTTT. It translates to CASSLGTSGVLGELFF.

The sample holds a few counts of this clone. The genes are TRBV3-1 (or the pseudogene TRBV3-2) and TRBJ1-2; maybe TRBD1 (5 bases). The germline CDR1 and CDR2 sequences are LGHDT and YNNKEL (reference sequence). The CDR3 sequence is 16 residues long. Deletions cut 2 bases from V and 7 bases from J, with 20 bases between. CDR3 region: CASSQFLRQGVSGYTF. For the CDR3, the DNA is TGTGCCAGCAGCCAATTTCTTAGACAAGGGGTTAGTGGCTACACCTTC.

The V call is TRBV10-3, the J call TRBJ2-3; 7 bases are shared with TRBD1. V shed 6 bases and J 2 bases; nucleotides not matched to a gene: 5. CDR1 and CDR2 (germline): ENHRY, SYGVKD. The CDR3 contains 14 residues. CDR3 in DNA: TGTGCCATCAGGGACAGGCCCGACACAGATACGCAGTATTTT. It is translated as CAIRDRPDTDTQYF.

The V call is TRBV11-2, the J call TRBJ1-5, with D possibly being TRBD1 (5 bases). Trimming removed 1 base from V and 5 bases from J, with 12 bases in between. The CDR3 contains 15 residues. Per germline, CDR1 SGHAT and CDR2 FQNNGV. The CDR3 DNA reads as TGTGCCAGCAGCTTAGGGCCAGGGAGGGATCAGCCCCAGCATTTT. Residues: CASSLGPGRDQPQHF.

The chain is built from TRBV3-1 (or the pseudogene TRBV3-2) and TRBJ2-7, with TRBD2 identical over 8 bases. Germline trimming cut 4 bases from V and 3 bases from J; bases unmatched to any gene: 5. The CDR3 covers 14 residues. CDR1 LGHDT and CDR2 YNNKEL come from the germline V gene (reference sequence). The CDR3 protein is CASSRREAFYEQYF. CDR3 in DNA: TGTGCCAGCAGCCGGCGGGAGGCTTTCTACGAGCAGTACTTC.